The 10 T cell receptor beta chains given below trace back to one sample, sequenced in a study of immune evolution from preneoplasia to lung adenocarcinoma. Some clones are missing from TCRdb's copy, which holds only in-frame ones; the method was immunoSEQ multiplex PCR. The profile shows 2,000 to 2,500 clones, 65% to 90% of them singletons. Specimen: FFPE normal lung tissue adjacent to the tumor. These receptors originate from a person aged 45 to 59 with lung adenocarcinoma.

This clone was detected only a few times. The J gene is TRBJ2-1, the V gene TRBV2; 9 bases line up with TRBD1. Trimming took 2 bases from V and 6 from J; bases not matched to a gene: 2. The CDR3 has 14 amino acids. Germline V CDR1 and CDR2: SNHLY, FYNNEI. The CDR3 bases are TGTGCCAGCAGTGAACGGGACAGGGTCAATGAGCAGTTCTTC. It yields the protein CASSERDRVNEQFF.

The genes are TRBV14 and TRBJ1-2; D is ambiguous. The CDR3 consists of 14 residues. Germline CDR1 and CDR2: SGHDN and FVKESK. Trimming pared 0 bases from V and 8 bases from J, leaving 13 bases between. The CDR3 DNA reads as TGTGCCAGCAGCCAAGATCCAGGCGCCAGGGGCTACACCTTC. Translated, it gives CASSQDPGARGYTF.

This clone has just a few counts. This chain uses TRBV7-2 with TRBJ2-1; 9 positions match TRBD1. Germline CDR1 is SGHTA and CDR2 is FQGNSA. Germline trimming cut 5 bases from V and 5 bases from J; bases unmatched to any gene: 7. The CDR3 has 15 residues. CDR3 region: CASSVIGTGNNEQFF. The CDR3 nucleotides read TGTGCCAGCAGCGTCATCGGGACAGGGAACAATGAGCAGTTCTTC.

This clone was counted a few times. The rearrangement links TRBV7-3 to TRBJ2-1; D is undetermined. The V gene lost 3 bases and the J gene lost 8 bases, with 8 bases spanning the gap. CDR1 and CDR2 (germline): SGHTA, FQGTGA. This CDR3 region has 12 residues. The CDR3 sequence: CASSFDGDEQFF. DNA for the CDR3: TGTGCCAGCAGCTTCGATGGGGATGAGCAGTTCTTC.

CDR3 loop: CSARPGVEQYF. The CDR3 DNA reads as TGCAGTGCTAGACCTGGGGTCGAGCAGTACTTC. The rearrangement uses TRBV20-1 and TRBJ2-7, with D unclear. There are 11 residues in the CDR3. Germline V lookup: CDR1 DFQATT, CDR2 SNEGSKA (reference sequence). V was cut by 2 bases and J by 6 bases, with 8 bases left in between.

The V gene is TRBV29-1, the J gene TRBJ2-7, with 9 bases aligning to TRBD1. The V gene end was trimmed by 6 bases and the J gene end by 3 bases; junction bases not matched to a gene: 3. Germline-derived CDR1 and CDR2 are SQVTM and ANQGSEA. The CDR3 is made up of 12 amino acids. DNA for the CDR3: TGCAGCGTGGGGACAGGGATCTACGAGCAGTACTTC. Its protein is CSVGTGIYEQYF.

The chain links TRBV6-1 to TRBJ2-5; possible D gene TRBD1, 5 bases. The CDR3 is 15 amino acids. V was pared by 4 bases and J by 2 bases, with 14 bases between. CDR1 is MNHNS, CDR2 SASEGT, per germline. The CDR3, as DNA: TGTGCCAGCAGTGCCCAACAGGAGACACAAGAGACCCAGTACTTC. Its translation: CASSAQQETQETQYF.

V usage is TRBV11-2 and J usage is TRBJ2-7; perhaps TRBD2 as D (5 bases). Germline V CDR1 and CDR2: SGHAT, FQNNGV. The V end lost 1 base, the J end lost 6 bases, and 16 bases lay between the germline ends. There are 15 residues in the CDR3. Here the CDR3 reads CASSLARGNGAEQYF. The CDR3 bases are TGTGCCAGCAGCTTAGCCCGGGGAAATGGCGCCGAGCAGTACTTC.

V usage is TRBV7-9 and J usage is TRBJ2-3; 13 positions agree with TRBD2. Germline V gene data show CDR1 as SEHNR and CDR2 as FQNEAQ (reference sequence). The CDR3 runs 18 residues. V lost 5 bases and J lost 4; bases outside the gene matches: 12. CDR3 nucleotides: TGTGCCAGCAGCCAGAAGAAGGGGACTAGCGGGGCGCCAGATACGCAGTATTTT. Amino acid sequence: CASSQKKGTSGAPDTQYF.

The V gene is TRBV7-9, the J gene TRBJ1-3; no definite D call. Between the trimmed V and J ends, which lost 2 bases and 8 bases, there was a span of 10 bases. In germline, CDR1 is SEHNR, CDR2 FQNEAQ (reference sequence). The CDR3 sequence is 13 residues long. The CDR3 nucleotides read TGTGCCAGCAGCTTATTTGCCGGGGACACCATATATTTT. Translated: CASSLFAGDTIYF.